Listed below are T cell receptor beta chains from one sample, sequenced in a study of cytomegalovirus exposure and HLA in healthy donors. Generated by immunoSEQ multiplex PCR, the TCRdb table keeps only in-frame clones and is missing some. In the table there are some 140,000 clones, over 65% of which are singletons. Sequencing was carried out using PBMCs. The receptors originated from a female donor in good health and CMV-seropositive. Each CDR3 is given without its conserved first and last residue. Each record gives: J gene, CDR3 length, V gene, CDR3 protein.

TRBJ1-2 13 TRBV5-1 ASSPSVGGARGYT
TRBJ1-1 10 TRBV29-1 SGKSGVTEAF
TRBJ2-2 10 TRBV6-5 ASSRRGGELF
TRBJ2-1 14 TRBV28 ASSSNSGGSYNEQF
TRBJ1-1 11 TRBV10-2 ASSESGTGWAF
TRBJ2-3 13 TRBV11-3 ASSLGTPNTDTQY
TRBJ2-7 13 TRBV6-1 ASSEMRVKDYEQY
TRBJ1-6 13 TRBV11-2 ASSSGTGFFSPLH
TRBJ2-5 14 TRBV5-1 ASSRTSGGPGETQY
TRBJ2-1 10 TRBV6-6 ASSYLQGEQF
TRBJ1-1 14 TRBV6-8 ASSPPHETANTEAF
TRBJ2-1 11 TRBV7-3 ASSLDGGNEQF
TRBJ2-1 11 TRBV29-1 SGKRGDYNEQF
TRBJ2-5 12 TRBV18 ASSPGTGWKGQY
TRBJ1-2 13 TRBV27 ASSLSAGQDYGYT
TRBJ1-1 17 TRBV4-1 ASSQEDPRDRDLNTEAF
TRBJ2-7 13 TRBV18 ASSPPGQGRHEQY
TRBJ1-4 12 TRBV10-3 AIREDRGNEKLF
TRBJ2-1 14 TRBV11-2 ASSLRTSGGVNEQF
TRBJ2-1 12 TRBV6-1 ASSETGGRNEQF
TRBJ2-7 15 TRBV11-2 ASSLGVWDGSSYEQY
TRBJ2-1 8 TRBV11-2 ASSLDYVF
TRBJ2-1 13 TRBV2 ASSETLAGGGAQF
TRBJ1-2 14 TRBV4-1 ASSHPSRERPLGYT
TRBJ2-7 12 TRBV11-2 ASSPPGSSYEQY
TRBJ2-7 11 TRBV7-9 ASSEGTTYEQY
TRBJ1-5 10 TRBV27 ASSATGFPQH
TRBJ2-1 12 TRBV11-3 ASSLDPNSNEQF
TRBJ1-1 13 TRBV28 ASSPVGQGNTEAF
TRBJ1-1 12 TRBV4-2 ASSQDSGNTEAF
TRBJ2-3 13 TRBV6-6 ASSYLAGVTDTQY
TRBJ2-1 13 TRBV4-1 ASSQGWGHQNEQF
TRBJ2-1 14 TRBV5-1 ASSYTTSGTHNEQF
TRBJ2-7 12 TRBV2 ASKITAGVYEQY
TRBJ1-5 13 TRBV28 ASSFGVYSNQPQH
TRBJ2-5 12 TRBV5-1 ASSVSGNLETQY
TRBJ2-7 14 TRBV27 ASSPTGWDRGNEQY
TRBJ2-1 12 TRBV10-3 AISGEAAINEQF
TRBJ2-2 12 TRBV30 AWSLRATTGELF
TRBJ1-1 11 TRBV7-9 ASSLDMNTEAF
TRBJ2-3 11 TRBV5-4 ASSLISTDTQY
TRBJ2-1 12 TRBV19 ASIGGGAYNEQF
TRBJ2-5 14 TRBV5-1 ASSFRTGPVTETQY
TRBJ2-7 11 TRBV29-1 SVVLPLAAEQY
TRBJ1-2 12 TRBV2 AISVGQGSYGYT
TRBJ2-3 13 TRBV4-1 ASSQGLALEDTQY
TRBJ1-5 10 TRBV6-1 ATTGAREAQH
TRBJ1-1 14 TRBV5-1 ASSLEQGARNTEAF
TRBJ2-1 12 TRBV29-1 SVQATSGYNEQF
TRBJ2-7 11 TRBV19 ASSQGVSSEQY
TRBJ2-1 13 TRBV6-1 ASSEGLAGIYEQF
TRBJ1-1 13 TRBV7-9 ASTERAGRNTEAF
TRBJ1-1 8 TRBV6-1 ASSGEKSF
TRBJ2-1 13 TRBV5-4 ASSLAALAGNEQF
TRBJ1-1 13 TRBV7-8 ASSLVGVGRTEAF
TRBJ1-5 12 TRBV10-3 AISGTGDHQPQH
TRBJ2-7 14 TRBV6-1 ASSDRTSGGDYEQY
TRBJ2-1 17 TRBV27 ASSFSAGEGFRVYNEQF
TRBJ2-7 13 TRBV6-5 ASSRTAAGPYEQY
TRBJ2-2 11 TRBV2 ASLGQGPGELF